The clone carrying this TCR beta chain came up once. Its specificity is not known. The data stem from a study of persistence of HIV-infected CD4 T cells. Study findings and constraints: TCRbeta richness was lower in CMV- and Gag-responding cells than in anti-CD3/anti-CD28-responding cells.

Cells were stimulated with CMV-infected fibroblast lysates at 10 ug/mL. CD40L/CD69 double-negative CD45RO-high memory CD4+ T cells were collected. Donors had undetectable plasma HIV-1 RNA, under 50 copies/mL, for 4+ years. Stimulated PBMCs had first been depleted of CD8+ T cells. This was the immunoSEQ version 4 assay in survey mode. Template was genomic DNA at about 9.3 ng/uL, with up to about 1 ug used per sample. Assay: immunoSEQ multiplex PCR; the TCRdb copy retains only in-frame clones and omits some. The table has fewer than 40,000 clones, approximately 80% seen once. Trimming took off 1 base at V and 6 bases at J, with 12 bases between the two ends. Germline assignment: CDR1 SGHVS and CDR2 FNYEAQ. There are 15 residues in the CDR3.

The sequences come from CD4+ T cells sorted from PBMCs after approximately 20-hour stimulation, collected from a patient who received antiretroviral therapy. The chain links TRBV7-6 to TRBJ2-2, with D possibly being TRBD1 (7 bases). The TCR was taken from an adult man with HIV who was CMV-seropositive. CDR3 nucleotides: TGTGCCAGCAGCTTAGGGCAGGGGGGCGCCGGGGAGCTGTTTTTT. Amino acid sequence: CASSLGQGGAGELFF.